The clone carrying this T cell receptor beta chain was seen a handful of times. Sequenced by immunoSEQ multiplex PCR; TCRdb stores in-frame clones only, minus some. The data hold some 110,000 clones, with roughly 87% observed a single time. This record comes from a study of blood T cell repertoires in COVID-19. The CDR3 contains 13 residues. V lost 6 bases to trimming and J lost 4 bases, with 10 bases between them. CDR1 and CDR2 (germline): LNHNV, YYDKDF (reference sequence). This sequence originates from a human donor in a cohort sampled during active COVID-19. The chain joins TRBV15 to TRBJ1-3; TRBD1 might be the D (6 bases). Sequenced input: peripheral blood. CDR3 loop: CATRLDRGNTIYF. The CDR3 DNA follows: TGTGCCACCAGACTTGACAGGGGAAACACCATATATTTT.